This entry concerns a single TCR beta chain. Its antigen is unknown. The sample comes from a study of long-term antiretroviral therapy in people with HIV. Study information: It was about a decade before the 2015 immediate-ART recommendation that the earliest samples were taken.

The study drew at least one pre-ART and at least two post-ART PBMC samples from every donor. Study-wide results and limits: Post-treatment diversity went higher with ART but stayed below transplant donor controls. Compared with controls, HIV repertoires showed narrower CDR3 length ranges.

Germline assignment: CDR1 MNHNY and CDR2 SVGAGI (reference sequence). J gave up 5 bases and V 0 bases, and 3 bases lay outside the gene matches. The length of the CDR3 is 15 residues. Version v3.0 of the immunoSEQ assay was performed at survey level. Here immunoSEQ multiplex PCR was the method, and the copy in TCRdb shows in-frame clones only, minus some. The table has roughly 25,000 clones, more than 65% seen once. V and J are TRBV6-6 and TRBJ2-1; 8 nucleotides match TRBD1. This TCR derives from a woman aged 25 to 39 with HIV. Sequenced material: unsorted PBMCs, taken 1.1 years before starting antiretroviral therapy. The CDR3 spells CASSYSRTGNNEQFF. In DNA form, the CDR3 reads TGTGCCAGCAGTTACTCCCGGACAGGGAACAATGAGCAGTTCTTC.